This T cell receptor (beta chain) was captured in a study of shared clonotypes between healthy human individuals (dated by TCRdb to 2020 to 2021). Notes on the research overall: A couple of women and a few men aged 18 to 49 years were included in the cohort. Per donor, three plates each were used for CD4 naive and CD4 memory, two for CD8 naive, and one for CD8 memory. To estimate repertoire size and how much clonotype sharing occurs between individuals, the study deeply sequenced the blood TCR repertoires of 5 or 6 healthy adults. Different laboratories and diverse techniques were used to prepare libraries and sequence TCR repertoires, to increase sequencing depth and limit assay-specific biases. Per donor, leukapheresis produced somewhere between about 0.94 and 9.5 billion PBMCs.

As to this clone: There is no known antigen for this receptor. No much larger clone exists at a distance of one base, and base qualities are not known.

Using the deep immunoSEQ assay, multiplex PCR amplified TCR CDR3 regions from genomic DNA. Extracted genomic DNA from each cell subset was distributed evenly across all wells of several immunoSEQ 96-well plates, and each plate was treated as a replicate. For sorted subsets, roughly 200 ng genomic DNA, equal to 30,000 or so T cell genomes, was loaded into each replicate PCR. Purified libraries were measured with a Qubit 3.0 fluorometer, size-checked on a Bioanalyzer 2100, and measured again with the KAPA Library Quantification kit. Every immunoSEQ 96-well plate was sequenced on a separate single-read 150-cycle Illumina NextSeq 550 flow cell. Regarding the original processing steps: Because the immunoSEQ output included only junctional sequences and no quality scores, the filtering could not be the same as the filtering used for full-length reads. To assign V/J genes and CDR3, sequences were annotated using PyIR, a Python wrapper for IgBLAST v1.9, with IMGT germline references. Reads were filtered out if the reads had weak V/J assignments (E-value above 1e-6), no CDR3, stop codons, out-of-frame junctions, or ambiguous translated residues. V3J clonotypes were defined as sequences sharing an identical inferred V gene, J gene, and CDR3 amino acid sequence. To compute the percentage overlap between repertoires, the number of shared unique clonotypes was divided by the size of the smaller repertoire. Repertoire richness was assessed with RTK rarefaction, the Chao1 estimator, and Recon v2.1 estimates of unobserved clonotypes. Generation probabilities were computed with OLGA for all TCRbeta clonotypes obtained by the gDNA method from a few donors. This is the immuneACCESS table as TCRdb keeps it, with only in-frame sequences that have V and J called. A part of the clones is gone; compared with another copy, unresolved V genes explain less than half, and the rest is unexplained. D and trimming come from the DNA, and the V and J calls and clone size come from that table. The sample records roughly 1,500,000 clones, 98% of which are singletons. The ten most abundant clones make up approximately 0.4% of the sample.

The donors were healthy, HIV-negative adults with no recently reported acute infections or vaccinations. All donors were Caucasian adults living in Nashville, Tennessee, USA. CD4+ T cells were enriched by magnetic negative selection, after which naive cells were positively selected on CD45RA and the negative fraction was taken as the memory subset. Blood was collected by leukapheresis, and PBMCs were isolated by Ficoll-Histopaque density gradient centrifugation and then cryopreserved in liquid nitrogen vapor phase. Analytical flow cytometry was used to check the purity and quantity of every magnetically sorted T cell population. Genomic DNA was isolated from each sorted fraction and quantified by UV absorbance on a Nanodrop 2000c. As encoded in the germline V gene, CDR1 is SGHTA while CDR2 is FQGNSA. V lost 0 bases and J lost 5 bases, and the count of bases not matched to a germline gene is 9. Its CDR3 holds 16 amino acids, cysteine through phenylalanine. This entry keeps only the CDR3 DNA: 48 bases, framed from base 1.

General findings and caveats noted by the study authors: Incomplete sequencing was indicated by rarefaction of sorted-subset datasets, despite the large sequencing depth. Clonotypes shared by all four sorted-subset donors showed higher generation probabilities than non-shared clonotypes. Across a handful of donors, roughly 5% of naive CD4, 3% to 4% of naive CD8, about 2% of memory CD4, and approximately 0.4% of memory CD8 clonotypes were shared. Pairwise subsampling led to the expectation that sequencing depth would affect the degree of clonotype sharing among donors. Sampling was restricted to blood, and TCR repertoires in tissue are likely to differ from TCR repertoires in blood. Naive subsets generally had larger estimated clonotype richness than memory subsets. Because the study included a small number of donors, the genetic and exposure-history diversity represented was limited.

The source material was naive CD4+ T cells sorted from blood. The cell subset or site label of this sample denotes: CD45RA+ positively selected. This TCR derives from a man aged 25-45 years in good health. Recombination connected TRBV7-2 to TRBJ2-7; 8 of the junction bases match TRBD1. The CDR3 has the sequence CASSLALQGAGHEQYF. Here is the DNA: TGTGCCAGCAGCTTAGCGCTGCAGGGGGCGGGACACGAGCAGTACTTC. The variable domain in full, with residues beyond the CDR3 obtained from the reference TRBV7-2 and TRBJ2-7 genes, is GAGVSQSPSNKVTEKGKDVELRCDPISGHTALYWYRQSLGQGLEFLIYFQGNSAPDKSGLPSDRFSAERTGGSVSTLTIQRTQQEDSAVYLCASSLALQGAGHEQYFGPGTRLTVT.